A single sample gave rise to the 26 T cell receptor beta chains below, sequenced in a study of blood T cell repertoires in COVID-19. Profiling relied on immunoSEQ multiplex PCR, and the TCRdb table lists in-frame clones only, not all of them. Found here are 90,000 or so clones, roughly nine tenths of them singletons; the top ten hold 1.8%. Specimen: peripheral blood. The receptor source for this set is a human donor with active COVID-19. The donor label of this sample is uncertain.

The chain couples TRBV5-1 to TRBJ1-1; D unclear. Germline values: CDR1 SGHRS, CDR2 YFSETQ. V lost 0 bases, J lost 0 bases, and 9 bases lay in between. This CDR3 is built from 15 residues. The CDR3 region has the DNA TGCGCCAGCAGCTTGGTATCAAACTTGAACACTGAAGCTTTCTTT. Amino acid sequence: CASSLVSNLNTEAFF.

This clone was counted once. The chain links TRBV21-1 to TRBJ2-3; the tabulated D call, TRBD1, remains unverified against the DNA. TRBV21-1 is noted as a pseudogene. The CDR3 length is 14 residues. The chain's CDR3 is CASSKGQGTDTQYF. Written as DNA, the CDR3 is TGTGCCAGCAGCAAAGGACAGGGCACAGATACGCAGTATTTT.

There are a few counts of this clone. The chain uses TRBV25-1 and TRBJ2-1; 7 bases line up with TRBD1. Germline CDR1 is MGHDK and CDR2 is SYGVNS. The length of the CDR3 is 14 residues. The V segment lost 7 bases and the J segment 9 bases; nucleotides outside the gene matches: 12. The chain's CDR3 is CASIRTGATGEQFF. The CDR3 bases are TGTGCCAGCATCCGGACAGGAGCCACAGGTGAGCAGTTCTTC.

The V call is TRBV6-2 or TRBV6-3, the J call TRBJ2-1, with 10 bases that match TRBD1. The germline CDR1 and CDR2 sequences are MNHEY and SVGEGT. This CDR3 has 15 residues. V lost 3 bases, J lost 4 bases, and 3 bases stayed unmatched. The CDR3 here is CASSYAGQGYNEQFF. The CDR3 DNA is TGTGCCAGCAGTTATGCGGGACAGGGGTACAATGAGCAGTTCTTC.

V is TRBV7-2 and J is TRBJ1-2; tentative D call: TRBD1 (5 bases). V lost 5 bases to trimming and J lost 8 bases, with 15 bases between them. The CDR3 has 13 amino acids. Germline lookup yields CDR1 SGHTA and CDR2 FQGNSA. The CDR3 region is CASSENRNVGYTF. CDR3 in DNA: TGTGCCAGCAGCGAAAACAGGAATGTGGGCTACACCTTC.

The CDR3 DNA reads as TGTGCCAGCAGCCCAACCGGGACAGGGTGGCAACGGGGGGCCTACGAGCAGTACTTC. Protein sequence: CASSPTGTGWQRGAYEQYF. This chain joins TRBV7-7 and TRBJ2-7, with TRBD1 matching 9 bases. CDR1 is SSHAT and CDR2 is FNYEAQ in the germline V gene (reference sequence). The V and J ends lost 5 bases and 2 bases, in that order; junction bases with no gene match: 19. This CDR3 is built from 19 residues.

V usage is TRBV5-6 and J usage is TRBJ2-1; tentative D call: TRBD2 (7 bases). This CDR3 is built from 14 residues. Germline assignment: CDR1 SGHDT and CDR2 YYEEEE. V shed 4 bases and J shed 5 bases, with 13 bases lying between them. CDR3 sequence: CASSGGGPHNEQFF. In DNA, the CDR3 is TGTGCCAGCAGCGGGGGGGGCCCCCACAATGAGCAGTTCTTC.

This clone was seen a single time. J is TRBJ1-2 and V is TRBV7-6; a possible D gene is TRBD1 (5 bases). V lost 2 bases to trimming and J lost 2 bases, with 9 bases between them. CDR3 length: 14 residues. CDR1 and CDR2 from the germline V gene are SGHVS and FNYEAQ. CDR3 nucleotides: TGTGCCAGCAGCTTAACCGACAGAAACTATGGCTACACCTTC. It specifies CASSLTDRNYGYTF.

The rearrangement links TRBV28 to TRBJ1-5; no reliable D call. Germline V lookup: CDR1 MDHEN, CDR2 SYDVKM. The CDR3 covers 14 residues. V lost 6 bases and J lost 9, with 18 bases in between. The CDR3 nucleotides read TGTGCCAGCAGGCCGGGGAGCGCGGGCGGGCCCCAGCATTTT. Amino acid sequence: CASRPGSAGGPQHF.

This chain connects TRBV5-4 to TRBJ2-3; tentative D call: TRBD1 (5 bases). Germline loops: CDR1 SGHNT, CDR2 YYREEE (reference sequence). The length of the CDR3 is 16 residues. V lost 0 bases to trimming and J lost 3 bases, with 14 bases between them. The CDR3, as DNA: TGTGCCAGCAGCTTGGATGCCAGGGATACGACAGATACGCAGTATTTT. Residues: CASSLDARDTTDTQYF.

J is TRBJ2-1 and V is TRBV6-1; 7 nucleotides match TRBD2. The CDR3 covers 15 residues. V lost 3 bases to trimming and J lost 1 base; unmatched junction nucleotides: 3. CDR1 and CDR2 from the germline V gene are MNHNS and SASEGT. The CDR3 reads CASSDRGLSYNEQFF. The CDR3 region has the DNA TGTGCCAGCAGTGATCGGGGACTATCCTACAATGAGCAGTTCTTC.

The V call is TRBV12-1, the J call TRBJ1-5; the DNA was not used to check the table's D call, TRBD1. TRBV12-1 is marked as a pseudogene. The CDR3 is 14 amino acids. The CDR3: CASSRDTPNQPQHF. In DNA, the CDR3 is TGTGCCAGCAGCCGGGACACCCCTAATCAGCCCCAGCATTTT.

This clone has more than one count but fewer than ten. The chain uses TRBV24-1 and TRBJ1-5, with TRBD1 identical over 11 bases. CDR3 length: 17 amino acids. With V trimmed by 5 bases and J by 2 bases, 7 bases remained unmatched. Per germline, CDR1 KGHDR and CDR2 SFDVKD. The CDR3 loop reads CATSARTGGEGNQPQHF. CDR3 sequence (DNA): TGTGCCACCAGTGCCCGGACAGGGGGCGAGGGCAATCAGCCCCAGCATTTT.

This clone was counted a single time. The gene calls are TRBV11-2 and TRBJ2-1; the match to TRBD2 covers 9 bases. From germline, CDR1 is SGHAT and CDR2 FQNNGV. The CDR3 is made up of 14 amino acids. J lost 6 bases, V lost 9 bases, and 9 bases had no gene match. In nucleotides, the CDR3 is TGTGCCAGTACTCGCGGGGGGGCCTCCAATGAGCAGTTCTTC. Translated, it gives CASTRGGASNEQFF.

The rearrangement links TRBV4-1 to TRBJ2-7, with 9 bases aligning to TRBD2. The CDR3 is 17 amino acids. After removal of 0 bases from V and 2 bases from J, the junction contained 8 bases not matched to a gene. Germline assignment: CDR1 MGHRA and CDR2 YSYEKL. CDR3 amino acids: CASSQDGAGGRPYEQYF. The CDR3 coding sequence is TGCGCCAGCAGCCAAGATGGGGCGGGGGGGAGACCCTACGAGCAGTACTTC.

V gene TRBV19 combines with J gene TRBJ1-4; no clear D gene. The CDR3 consists of 14 residues. From germline, CDR1 is LNHDA and CDR2 SQIVND (reference sequence). Between the trimmed V and J ends, which lost 4 bases and 8 bases, there was a span of 14 bases. CDR3 DNA: TGTGCCAGTAGTACCCGGACCGGGGAGGAAAAACTGTTTTTT. It yields the protein CASSTRTGEEKLFF.

The chain uses TRBV18 and TRBJ1-1; no definite D call. Per germline, CDR1 KGHSH and CDR2 LQKENI. Trimming took 3 bases from V and 10 from J, leaving 18 bases between them. The CDR3 contains 14 residues. The CDR3 coding sequence is TGTGCCAGCTCACCGGACTTTCTGGTAGGAGCAGCTTTCTTT. This codes for CASSPDFLVGAAFF. The full variable domain, with the rest looked up from reference TRBV18 and TRBJ1-1, is NAGVMQNPRHLVRRRGQEARLRCSPMKGHSHVYWYRQLPEEGLKFMVYLQKENIIDESGMPKERFSAEFPKEGPSILRIQQVVRGDSAAYFCASSPDFLVGAAFFGQGTRLTVV.

The genes are TRBV19 and TRBJ2-2; 7 bases map to TRBD2. The CDR3 loop spans 15 amino acids. Trimming took 5 bases from V and 4 from J; bases not matched to a gene: 7. Germline V gene sequence: CDR1 LNHDA, CDR2 SQIVND (reference sequence). The CDR3 DNA is TGTGCCAGTAGTCCAGCGGGGTTGTCCACCGGGGAGCTGTTTTTT. As protein: CASSPAGLSTGELFF.

V usage is TRBV7-7 and J usage is TRBJ2-7; TRBD1 matches 7 bases. There are 13 residues in the CDR3. Germline CDR1 and CDR2: SSHAT and FNYEAQ (reference sequence). The V segment lost 5 bases and the J segment 7 bases; nucleotides outside the gene matches: 8. The CDR3 is CASSPLKTGEQYF. The DNA for the CDR3 is TGTGCCAGCAGCCCATTGAAGACAGGGGAGCAGTACTTC.

This chain links TRBV6-1 with TRBJ1-4; D call uncertain. This CDR3 has 16 amino acids. The germline CDR1 and CDR2 sequences are MNHNS and SASEGT. V dropped 4 bases and J dropped 2 bases, with 14 bases sitting between them. The CDR3 nucleotides read TGTGCCAGCAGTGCCGTTCCGGTCGGGACTAATGAAAAACTGTTTTTT. Protein product: CASSAVPVGTNEKLFF.

The chain joins TRBV9 to TRBJ1-2, with 9 bases identical to TRBD1. From germline, CDR1 is SGDLS and CDR2 YYNGEE. Unmatched junction bases numbered 6, after V lost 4 bases and J lost 2 bases. This CDR3 has 15 residues. CDR3 in amino acids: CASSSGTGINYGYTF. The CDR3 DNA reads as TGTGCCAGCAGCTCCGGGACAGGGATCAACTATGGCTACACCTTC.

The sample holds one count of this clone. This rearrangement joins TRBV4-3 to TRBJ1-1; 7 positions match TRBD1. The CDR3 runs to 15 residues. Germline CDR1 is LGHNA and CDR2 is YSLEER. Trimming at V came to 5 bases and at J to 4 bases, leaving 10 bases not matched to a gene. CDR3 coding DNA: TGCGCCAGCAGCGAAGGGACAGAATTATTCACTGAAGCTTTCTTT. It is translated as CASSEGTELFTEAFF.

The gene calls are TRBV12-5 and TRBJ2-7, with 9 positions matching TRBD1. V shed 2 bases and J 5 bases; nucleotides not matched to a gene: 7. Germline V gene data show CDR1 as LGHNT and CDR2 as FRNRAP. The CDR3 consists of 15 residues. CDR3 in amino acids: CASGLSGGQGNEQYF. CDR3 sequence (DNA): TGTGCTAGTGGTTTGTCAGGGGGACAGGGCAACGAGCAGTACTTC.

V and J are TRBV7-2 and TRBJ1-2, with no clear D. The CDR3 sequence is 16 residues long. The germline gives CDR1 SGHTA, CDR2 FQGNSA. The V and J ends lost 4 bases and 7 bases respectively, with 22 bases between them. DNA of the CDR3: TGTGCCAGCAGCTCCTTTAGCGACCGGACGACGCGTGGCTACACCTTC. It specifies CASSSFSDRTTRGYTF. Full variable domain (outside the CDR3, taken from reference TRBV7-2 and TRBJ1-2): GAGVSQSPSNKVTEKGKDVELRCDPISGHTALYWYRQSLGQGLEFLIYFQGNSAPDKSGLPSDRFSAERTGGSVSTLTIQRTQQEDSAVYLCASSSFSDRTTRGYTFGSGTRLTVV.

The rearrangement links TRBV6-2 or TRBV6-3 to TRBJ2-3, with 8 bases aligning to TRBD2. V lost 0 bases to trimming and J lost 1 base; unmatched junction nucleotides: 6. This CDR3 spans 17 amino acids. The germline gives CDR1 MNHEY, CDR2 SVGEGT. The CDR3 loop is CASSYSILRGGTDTQYF. For the CDR3, the DNA is TGTGCCAGCAGTTACTCGATACTGCGGGGGGGCACAGATACGCAGTATTTT.

The V call is TRBV6-1, the J call TRBJ1-2; no firm D call. This CDR3 is 16 amino acids long. The germline V gene encodes CDR1 MNHNS and CDR2 SASEGT. Trimming stripped 2 bases from V and 7 bases from J, with 20 bases between. The CDR3 here is CASSESGTLTLFGYTF. DNA for the CDR3: TGTGCCAGCAGTGAATCAGGCACCCTAACCTTATTTGGCTACACCTTC.